This entry features one TCR beta chain sequence. Its antigen is still unknown. The data originate from a study of cytomegalovirus exposure and HLA in healthy donors. Study-level results: The investigators catalogued 150 to 200 TCR beta chains as cytomegalovirus-associated. A later analysis revealed that TCR association rates differed between HLA loci, peaking at DRB1 and bottoming out at HLA-C. In a later analysis, TCR beta V- and J-gene trimming showed a link to a missense DCLRE1C variant. In vitro checks showed that a few CMV-associated chains really do target CMV antigens.

PCR primers comprised 60 Vbeta and 13 Jbeta primers. Produced via immunoSEQ multiplex PCR; TCRdb's table is partial and in-frame only. This table holds about 160,000 clones, more than 65% found once. V lost 5 bases to trimming and J lost 10 bases, with 16 bases between them. Germline CDR1 and CDR2: SEHNR and FQNEAQ (reference sequence). The CDR3 contains 13 residues. Source material: PBMCs. This clonotype was sampled from a woman aged 50 to 65 in good health and CMV-seronegative. The chain is built from TRBV7-9 and TRBJ2-3; D gene uncertain. The CDR3 reads CASSQSEASSQYF. For the CDR3, the DNA is TGTGCCAGCAGCCAATCCGAGGCGTCCTCGCAGTATTTT.